These T cell receptor beta chains were read from a single sample in a study of control samples from healthy donors and cancer patients. Assay: immunoSEQ multiplex PCR; the TCRdb copy retains only in-frame clones and omits some. The sample records approximately 220,000 clones, around 94% being singletons. The sequenced sample was blood. All receptors come from a man aged 45 to 65 in good health. CDR3s leave out the opening cysteine and the closing phenylalanine or tryptophan. Each record gives: J gene, clone size, V gene, CDR3 protein. A clone size is listed for some rows: how often the clone was seen (once, few, many), or a class if it is expanded.

J: TRBJ2-2
size: .
V: TRBV11-3
CDR3: ASSRLGVTGELF

J: TRBJ1-6
size: .
V: TRBV5-1
CDR3: ASSLEEVSNSPLH

J: TRBJ2-7
size: .
V: TRBV28
CDR3: ASTINSGSAYEQY

J: TRBJ2-1
size: .
V: TRBV20-1
CDR3: SASGVPHEQF

J: TRBJ2-1
size: .
V: TRBV6-5
CDR3: ASSYVTGSNEQF

J: TRBJ1-5
size: once
V: TRBV7-6
CDR3: ASSLDREEPQH

J: TRBJ2-1
size: .
V: TRBV7-6
CDR3: ASSLRLAGRDEQF

J: TRBJ2-2
size: .
V: TRBV7-8
CDR3: ASSNPGTGRTGELF

J: TRBJ2-3
size: .
V: TRBV19
CDR3: ASSMGWGLAADTQY

J: TRBJ1-3
size: .
V: TRBV28
CDR3: ASSSGGAGNTIY

J: TRBJ1-2
size: few
V: TRBV5-8
CDR3: ASSYGILDT

J: TRBJ2-3
size: .
V: TRBV9
CDR3: ASSVGGTRSTDTQY

J: TRBJ1-2
size: once
V: TRBV5-6
CDR3: ASSLRDYGYT

J: TRBJ1-1
size: .
V: TRBV30
CDR3: AWSVLGATNTEAF

J: TRBJ1-6
size: .
V: TRBV9
CDR3: ASSVFSSLDNSPLH

J: TRBJ1-4
size: .
V: TRBV7-9
CDR3: ASSWTGEKLF

J: TRBJ1-5
size: once
V: TRBV28
CDR3: ASRPGLEQPQH

J: TRBJ1-1
size: .
V: TRBV7-3
CDR3: ASSLDRTTEAF

J: TRBJ1-1
size: .
V: TRBV7-2
CDR3: ASSPLDRLNTEAF

J: TRBJ2-2
size: .
V: TRBV30
CDR3: AWSVSPGGPTGELF

J: TRBJ2-3
size: .
V: TRBV11-2
CDR3: ASSDTGNFRQY

J: TRBJ2-3
size: .
V: TRBV10-1
CDR3: ASSRTADPDTQY

J: TRBJ2-3
size: .
V: TRBV28
CDR3: ATNKDRSLEGITDTQY

J: TRBJ2-2
size: .
V: TRBV4-2
CDR3: ASSQGTSGENTGELF

J: TRBJ1-5
size: .
V: TRBV6-5
CDR3: ASTGFLSNQPQH

J: TRBJ2-1
size: .
V: TRBV6-1
CDR3: ASSARGGSNEQF

J: TRBJ1-4
size: once
V: TRBV6-6
CDR3: ASSPKGSYRGSEKLF

J: TRBJ2-1
size: .
V: TRBV5-6
CDR3: ASSLGDLHNEQF

J: TRBJ1-4
size: once
V: TRBV6-6
CDR3: ASSYRSGPKFEKLF